A selection of T cell receptor beta chains follows, all from one sample in a study of cytomegalovirus exposure and HLA in healthy donors. TCRdb keeps only in-frame clones here, not all; method: immunoSEQ multiplex PCR. The top ten clones hold about 4.9% of a sample with 100,000 to 150,000 clones, 73% of them seen once. The sequenced sample was PBMCs. Source of these receptors: a man aged 60-69 years in good health and CMV-seropositive. Both conserved end residues are part of each CDR3. D genes are given only for firm matches. Not every row has a clone size; where given, it reads once, few, many or a size class.

J,V,D,length,size,CDR3,DNA
TRBJ1-1,TRBV5-1,TRBD1,15,NA,CASTPSGGEDTEAFF,TGCGCCAGCACCCCATCAGGGGGCGAGGACACTGAAGCTTTCTTT
TRBJ1-2,TRBV14,TRBD1,16,NA,CASSHSRRQGGYGYTF,TGTGCCAGCAGCCACTCTCGGCGACAGGGGGGCTATGGCTACACCTTC
TRBJ2-2,TRBV10-1,NA,15,NA,CASSWGLPNTGELFF,TGCGCCAGCAGCTGGGGACTTCCTAACACCGGGGAGCTGTTTTTT
TRBJ2-5,TRBV18,TRBD1,13,NA,CASSWTGEETQYF,TGTGCCAGCTCGTGGACAGGGGAAGAGACCCAGTACTTC
TRBJ2-7,TRBV5-4,TRBD1,18,NA,CASRGPGQGGPSSYEQYF,TGTGCCAGCAGGGGGCCGGGACAGGGGGGTCCGAGCTCCTACGAGCAGTACTTC
TRBJ1-2,TRBV6-5,NA,11,NA,CASSDRYGYTF,TGTGCCAGCAGTGACAGATATGGCTACACCTTC
TRBJ1-1,TRBV19,NA,13,NA,CASSIQGTTEAFF,TGTGCCAGTAGTATTCAGGGGACGACTGAAGCTTTCTTT
TRBJ2-1,TRBV7-9,TRBD1,15,NA,CASSPGTGSEDEQFF,TGTGCCAGCAGCCCCGGGACAGGGAGTGAGGATGAGCAGTTCTTC
TRBJ1-1,TRBV7-8,NA,15,NA,CASSLEVRGNTEAFF,TGTGCCAGCAGCTTAGAAGTTAGGGGGAACACTGAAGCTTTCTTT
TRBJ1-6,TRBV28,TRBD1,19,NA,CASRYTRRGLDPYNSPLHF,TGTGCCAGCAGATACACCCGCAGGGGGCTTGACCCCTATAATTCACCCCTCCACTTT
TRBJ1-5,TRBV28,TRBD1,16,NA,CASSLGQVKGNQPQHF,TGTGCCAGCAGCCTAGGACAGGTGAAGGGCAATCAGCCCCAGCATTTT
TRBJ1-6,TRBV6-1,NA,13,NA,CASSWQGSSPLHF,TGTGCCAGCAGTTGGCAGGGGTCTTCACCCCTCCACTTT
TRBJ2-4,TRBV6-5,TRBD1,15,NA,CASSRRGQGANIQYF,TGTGCCAGCAGCCGCCGGGGACAGGGGGCGAACATTCAGTACTTC
TRBJ2-7,TRBV13,NA,13,once,CASSLTGPYEQYF,TGTGCCAGCAGCCTAACAGGACCCTACGAGCAGTACTTC
TRBJ2-7,TRBV15,NA,15,once,CATSFLLGSSYEQYF,TGTGCCACCAGCTTTCTTTTAGGGAGCTCCTACGAGCAGTACTTC
TRBJ2-6,TRBV7-3,TRBD1,18,NA,CASSLNRGLPSGANVLTF,TGTGCCAGCAGCTTGAACAGGGGTCTCCCGTCTGGGGCCAACGTCCTGACTTTC
TRBJ1-1,TRBV29-1,NA,14,NA,CSVRRREGDTEAFF,TGCAGCGTGAGACGACGGGAGGGCGACACTGAAGCTTTCTTT
TRBJ2-5,TRBV5-1,TRBD1,15,NA,CASHNSGTVKETQYF,TGCGCCAGCCACAATTCCGGGACAGTTAAAGAGACCCAGTACTTC
TRBJ1-2,TRBV2,NA,14,NA,CASSELGAEYGYTF,TGTGCCAGCAGTGAATTGGGGGCGGAGTATGGCTACACCTTC
TRBJ1-2,TRBV5-1,TRBD1,13,few,CASSLGQGDGYTF,TGCGCCAGCAGCTTGGGACAGGGGGATGGCTACACCTTC
TRBJ1-5,TRBV28,NA,12,few,CASSYSLSPQHF,TGTGCCAGCAGTTACTCGTTGTCGCCCCAGCATTTT
TRBJ2-3,TRBV5-1,NA,15,once,CASSLATGRADTQYF,TGCGCCAGCAGCTTGGCCACAGGGAGGGCAGATACGCAGTATTTT
TRBJ1-1,TRBV6-5,TRBD1,13,NA,CASSGGTGPEAFF,TGTGCCAGCAGTGGCGGGACAGGTCCTGAAGCTTTCTTT
TRBJ1-5,TRBV19,TRBD1,15,NA,CASSRGTGPGQPQHF,TGTGCCAGTAGTAGAGGGACAGGCCCGGGTCAGCCCCAGCATTTT
TRBJ1-3,TRBV5-1,TRBD1,16,NA,CASSLAGTGMGNTIYF,TGCGCCAGCAGCTTGGCCGGGACAGGGATGGGAAACACCATATATTTT